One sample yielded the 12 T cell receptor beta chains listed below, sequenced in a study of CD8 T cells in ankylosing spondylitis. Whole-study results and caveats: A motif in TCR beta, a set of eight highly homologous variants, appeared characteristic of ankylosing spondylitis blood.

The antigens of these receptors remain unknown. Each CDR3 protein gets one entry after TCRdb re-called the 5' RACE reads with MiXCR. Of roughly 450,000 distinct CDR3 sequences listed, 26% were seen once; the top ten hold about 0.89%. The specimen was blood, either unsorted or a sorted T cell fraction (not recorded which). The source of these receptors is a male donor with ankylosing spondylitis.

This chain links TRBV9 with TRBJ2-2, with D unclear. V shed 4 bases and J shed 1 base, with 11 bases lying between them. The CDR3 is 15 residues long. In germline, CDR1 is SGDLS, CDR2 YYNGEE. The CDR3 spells CASSPPTLNTGELFF. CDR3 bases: TGTGCCAGCAGCCCACCGACGCTGAACACCGGGGAGCTGTTTTTT.

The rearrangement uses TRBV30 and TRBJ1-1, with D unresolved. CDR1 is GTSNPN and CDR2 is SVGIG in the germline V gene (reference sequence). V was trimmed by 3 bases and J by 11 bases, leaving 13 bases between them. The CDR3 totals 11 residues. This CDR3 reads CAWRVAGKAFF. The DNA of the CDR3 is TGTGCCTGGAGGGTCGCGGGGAAGGCTTTCTTT.

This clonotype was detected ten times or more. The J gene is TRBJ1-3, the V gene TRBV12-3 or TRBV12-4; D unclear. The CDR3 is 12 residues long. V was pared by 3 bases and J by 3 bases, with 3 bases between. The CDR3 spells CASSFGGNTIYF. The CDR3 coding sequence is TGTGCCAGCAGTTTCGGTGGAAACACCATATATTTT.

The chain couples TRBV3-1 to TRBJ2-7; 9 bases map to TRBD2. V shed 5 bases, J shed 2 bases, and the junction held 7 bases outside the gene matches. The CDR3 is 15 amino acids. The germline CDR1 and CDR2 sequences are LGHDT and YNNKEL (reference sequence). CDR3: CASSYGLARAYEQYF. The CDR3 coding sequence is TGTGCCAGCAGCTACGGACTAGCGAGGGCCTACGAGCAGTACTTC.

CDR3 protein: CASSKTGIRTGELFF. DNA of the CDR3: TGTGCCAGCAGCAAGACAGGGATAAGGACCGGGGAGCTGTTTTTT. The chain carries TRBV11-3 and TRBJ2-2; the match to TRBD1 covers 7 bases. J gave up 5 bases and V 5 bases, and 8 bases lay outside the gene matches. The CDR3 sequence is 15 residues long. Germline V gene data show CDR1 as SGHNT and CDR2 as YENEEA.

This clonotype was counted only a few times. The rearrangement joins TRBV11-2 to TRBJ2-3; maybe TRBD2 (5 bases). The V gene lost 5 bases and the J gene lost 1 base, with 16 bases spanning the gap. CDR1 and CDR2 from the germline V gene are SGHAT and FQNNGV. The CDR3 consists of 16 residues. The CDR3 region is CASSPTASPGTDTQYF. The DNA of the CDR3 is TGTGCCAGCAGCCCTACGGCTAGCCCGGGCACAGATACGCAGTATTTT. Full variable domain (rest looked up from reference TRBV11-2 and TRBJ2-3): EAGVAQSPRYKIIEKRQSVAFWCNPISGHATLYWYQQILGQGPKLLIQFQNNGVVDDSQLPKDRFSAERLKGVDSTLKIQPAKLEDSAVYLCASSPTASPGTDTQYFGPGTRLTVL.

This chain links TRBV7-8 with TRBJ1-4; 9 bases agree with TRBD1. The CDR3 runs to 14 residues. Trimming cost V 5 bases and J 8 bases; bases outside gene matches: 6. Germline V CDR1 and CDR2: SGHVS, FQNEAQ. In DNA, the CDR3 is TGTGCCAGCAGCATACAGGGGGCGCGGGAAAAACTGTTTTTT. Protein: CASSIQGAREKLFF.

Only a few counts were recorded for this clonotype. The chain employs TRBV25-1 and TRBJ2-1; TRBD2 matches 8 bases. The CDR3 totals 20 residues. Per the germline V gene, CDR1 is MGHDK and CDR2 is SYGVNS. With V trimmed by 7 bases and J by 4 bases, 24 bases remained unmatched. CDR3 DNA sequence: TGTGCCAGCATGGGGGTAACGCAGACTAGCGCGAAACAAGGGTACAATGAGCAGTTCTTC. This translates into CASMGVTQTSAKQGYNEQFF.

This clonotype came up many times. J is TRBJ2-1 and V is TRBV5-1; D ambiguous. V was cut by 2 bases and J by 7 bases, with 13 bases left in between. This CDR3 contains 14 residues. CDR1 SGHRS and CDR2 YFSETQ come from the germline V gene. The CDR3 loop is CASSFGPRPNEQFF. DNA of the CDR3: TGCGCCAGCAGCTTCGGGCCGAGACCAAATGAGCAGTTCTTC.

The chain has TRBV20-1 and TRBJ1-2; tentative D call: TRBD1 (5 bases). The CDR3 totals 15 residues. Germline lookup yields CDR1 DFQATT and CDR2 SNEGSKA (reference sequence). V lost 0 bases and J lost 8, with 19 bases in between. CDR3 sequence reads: CSARDLFSGRGGYTF. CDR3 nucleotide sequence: TGCAGTGCTAGAGATCTTTTCTCGGGTAGGGGAGGCTACACCTTC.

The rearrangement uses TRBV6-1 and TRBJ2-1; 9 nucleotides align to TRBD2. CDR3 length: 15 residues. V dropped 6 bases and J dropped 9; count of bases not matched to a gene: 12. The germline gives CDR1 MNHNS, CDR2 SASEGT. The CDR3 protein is CASSGTSPGSGEQFF. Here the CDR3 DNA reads TGTGCCAGCAGCGGGACTAGCCCGGGGAGTGGTGAGCAGTTCTTC.

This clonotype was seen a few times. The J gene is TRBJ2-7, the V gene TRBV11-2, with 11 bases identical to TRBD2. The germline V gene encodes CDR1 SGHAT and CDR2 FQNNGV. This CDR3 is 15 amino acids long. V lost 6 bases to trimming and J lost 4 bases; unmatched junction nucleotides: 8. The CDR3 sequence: CASRKPGLAVYEQYF. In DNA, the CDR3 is TGTGCCAGCAGGAAACCGGGACTAGCGGTTTACGAGCAGTACTTC.